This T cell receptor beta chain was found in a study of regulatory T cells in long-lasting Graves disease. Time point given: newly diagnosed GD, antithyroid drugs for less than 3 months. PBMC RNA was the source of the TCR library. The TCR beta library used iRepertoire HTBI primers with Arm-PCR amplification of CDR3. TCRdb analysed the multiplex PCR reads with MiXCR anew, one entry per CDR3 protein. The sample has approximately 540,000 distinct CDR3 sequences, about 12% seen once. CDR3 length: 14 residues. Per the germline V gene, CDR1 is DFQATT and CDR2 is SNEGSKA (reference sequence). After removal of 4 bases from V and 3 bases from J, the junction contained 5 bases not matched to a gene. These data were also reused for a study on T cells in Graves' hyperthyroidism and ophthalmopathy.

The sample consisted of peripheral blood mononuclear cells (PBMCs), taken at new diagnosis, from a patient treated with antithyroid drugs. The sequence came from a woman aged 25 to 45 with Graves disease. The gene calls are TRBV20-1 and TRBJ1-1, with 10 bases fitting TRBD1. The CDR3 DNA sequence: TGCAGTGCTAACTCCGGGACAGGGGACACTGAAGCTTTCTTT. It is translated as CSANSGTGDTEAFF.